These T cell receptor beta chains were read from a single sample in a study of shared clonotypes between healthy human individuals. TCRdb's copy holds only in-frame clones and misses some; the assay was immunoSEQ multiplex PCR. The data show about 490,000 clones, 70% to 80% seen once. Sequenced sample: PBMCs. The receptors were gathered from a woman aged 40 to 50 in good health. Some clones in this sample may be carry-over from other donors' samples. CDR3s include the opening cysteine and the closing phenylalanine or tryptophan. Each record gives: CDR3 length, V gene, clone size, J gene, D gene, CDR3 protein, CDR3 DNA. D genes are given only for firm matches. Only part of the rows carry a size: once, few, many, or a class if the clone is expanded.

cdr3_length: 16
v_call: TRBV11-2
clone_size: NA
j_call: TRBJ2-6
d_call: TRBD1
cdr3_aa: CASSFDRGSGANVLTF
cdr3_nt: TGTGCCAGCAGCTTCGACAGGGGATCTGGGGCCAACGTCCTGACTTTC

cdr3_length: 12
v_call: TRBV28
clone_size: NA
j_call: TRBJ2-7
d_call: TRBD2
cdr3_aa: CASGLAWDEQYF
cdr3_nt: TGTGCCAGCGGACTAGCTTGGGACGAGCAGTACTTC

cdr3_length: 14
v_call: TRBV6-6
clone_size: NA
j_call: TRBJ2-7
d_call: TRBD1
cdr3_aa: CASSRGQGLEEQYF
cdr3_nt: TGTGCCAGTAGTAGGGGACAGGGGCTTGAAGAGCAGTACTTC

cdr3_length: 15
v_call: TRBV7-2
clone_size: NA
j_call: TRBJ2-1
d_call: TRBD2
cdr3_aa: CASSQLAGLYNEQFF
cdr3_nt: TGTGCCAGCAGCCAACTAGCGGGTCTTTACAATGAGCAGTTCTTC

cdr3_length: 14
v_call: TRBV7-3
clone_size: NA
j_call: TRBJ2-2
d_call: TRBD1
cdr3_aa: CASSRHRGYGELFF
cdr3_nt: TGTGCCAGCAGCCGTCACAGGGGATACGGGGAGCTGTTTTTT

cdr3_length: 16
v_call: TRBV6-1
clone_size: NA
j_call: TRBJ1-2
d_call: NA
cdr3_aa: CASSEAVGSLNYGYTF
cdr3_nt: TGTGCCAGCAGTGAAGCCGTGGGCAGCCTAAACTATGGCTACACCTTC

cdr3_length: 19
v_call: TRBV7-8
clone_size: NA
j_call: TRBJ2-1
d_call: NA
cdr3_aa: CASSNRAGGGKSSYNEQFF
cdr3_nt: TGTGCCAGCAGCAATAGGGCCGGGGGAGGAAAGAGCTCCTACAATGAGCAGTTCTTC

cdr3_length: 15
v_call: TRBV6-5
clone_size: NA
j_call: TRBJ1-4
d_call: NA
cdr3_aa: CASSYYGGPNEKLFF
cdr3_nt: TGTGCCAGCAGTTACTACGGGGGGCCTAATGAAAAACTGTTTTTT

cdr3_length: 14
v_call: TRBV10-2
clone_size: NA
j_call: TRBJ1-5
d_call: NA
cdr3_aa: CASSNGQTNQPQHF
cdr3_nt: TGCGCCAGCAGTAACGGACAGACCAATCAGCCCCAGCATTTT

cdr3_length: 15
v_call: TRBV11-2
clone_size: NA
j_call: TRBJ2-1
d_call: TRBD2
cdr3_aa: CASSLDSGALNEQFF
cdr3_nt: TGTGCCAGCAGCTTAGACAGCGGGGCACTCAATGAGCAGTTCTTC

cdr3_length: 15
v_call: TRBV5-1
clone_size: NA
j_call: TRBJ1-4
d_call: NA
cdr3_aa: CASSFGLGSNEKLFF
cdr3_nt: TGCGCCAGCAGCTTCGGGCTGGGGTCTAATGAAAAACTGTTTTTT

cdr3_length: 16
v_call: TRBV5-1
clone_size: NA
j_call: TRBJ2-5
d_call: TRBD1
cdr3_aa: CASSTQGQGAGETQYF
cdr3_nt: TGCGCCAGCAGTACCCAGGGACAGGGGGCCGGAGAGACCCAGTACTTC

cdr3_length: 14
v_call: TRBV5-1
clone_size: NA
j_call: TRBJ2-7
d_call: NA
cdr3_aa: CASRPPDRAYEQYF
cdr3_nt: TGCGCCAGCAGGCCGCCAGACAGAGCCTACGAGCAGTACTTC

cdr3_length: 15
v_call: TRBV5-4
clone_size: NA
j_call: TRBJ2-7
d_call: NA
cdr3_aa: CASSLEDRSSYEQYF
cdr3_nt: TGTGCCAGCAGCTTGGAGGACAGATCGTCCTACGAGCAGTACTTC

cdr3_length: 11
v_call: TRBV20-1
clone_size: NA
j_call: TRBJ2-5
d_call: NA
cdr3_aa: CSLGQQETQYF
cdr3_nt: TGCAGCCTAGGACAGCAAGAGACCCAGTACTTC

cdr3_length: 13
v_call: TRBV30
clone_size: NA
j_call: TRBJ2-6
d_call: NA
cdr3_aa: CARNIAGANVLTF
cdr3_nt: TGTGCCCGTAACATCGCTGGGGCCAACGTCCTGACTTTC

cdr3_length: 13
v_call: TRBV18
clone_size: few
j_call: TRBJ1-1
d_call: NA
cdr3_aa: CASSRGGVTEAFF
cdr3_nt: TGTGCCAGCTCACGGGGAGGTGTCACTGAAGCTTTCTTT

cdr3_length: 16
v_call: TRBV4-1
clone_size: NA
j_call: TRBJ1-2
d_call: TRBD1
cdr3_aa: CASSQFVVTGNYGYTF
cdr3_nt: TGCGCCAGCAGCCAATTCGTAGTGACAGGGAACTATGGCTACACCTTC

cdr3_length: 14
v_call: TRBV7-8
clone_size: NA
j_call: TRBJ2-1
d_call: NA
cdr3_aa: CASSWQSSYNEQFF
cdr3_nt: TGTGCCAGCAGCTGGCAGTCCTCCTACAATGAGCAGTTCTTC

cdr3_length: 20
v_call: TRBV14
clone_size: once
j_call: TRBJ1-3
d_call: NA
cdr3_aa: CASSQDYGASRASSGNTIYF
cdr3_nt: TGTGCCAGCAGCCAAGATTACGGTGCTAGCAGGGCCAGCTCTGGAAACACCATATATTTT

cdr3_length: 13
v_call: TRBV5-1
clone_size: NA
j_call: TRBJ1-2
d_call: NA
cdr3_aa: CASSLAQGEGYTF
cdr3_nt: TGCGCCAGCAGCTTGGCTCAGGGCGAAGGCTACACCTTC

cdr3_length: 14
v_call: TRBV7-2
clone_size: NA
j_call: TRBJ2-1
d_call: NA
cdr3_aa: CASSGGSSYNEQFF
cdr3_nt: TGTGCCAGCAGTGGGGGAAGCTCCTACAATGAGCAGTTCTTC

cdr3_length: 15
v_call: TRBV15
clone_size: few
j_call: TRBJ2-7
d_call: TRBD1
cdr3_aa: CATSRDGQGSDEQYF
cdr3_nt: TGTGCCACCAGCAGAGATGGACAGGGGAGTGACGAGCAGTACTTC

cdr3_length: 15
v_call: TRBV18
clone_size: medium-sized
j_call: TRBJ1-1
d_call: NA
cdr3_aa: CASSPWTAMNTEAFF
cdr3_nt: TGTGCCAGCTCACCCTGGACAGCCATGAACACTGAAGCTTTCTTT

cdr3_length: 12
v_call: TRBV28
clone_size: once
j_call: TRBJ2-1
d_call: NA
cdr3_aa: CAGLNPYNEQFF
cdr3_nt: TGTGCCGGACTTAACCCCTACAATGAGCAGTTCTTC

cdr3_length: 14
v_call: TRBV5-1
clone_size: NA
j_call: TRBJ2-2
d_call: NA
cdr3_aa: CASSLGLSNGELFF
cdr3_nt: TGCGCCAGCAGCTTGGGCCTTAGCAACGGGGAGCTGTTTTTT

cdr3_length: 13
v_call: TRBV10-2
clone_size: NA
j_call: TRBJ1-1
d_call: NA
cdr3_aa: CASSETGLTEAFF
cdr3_nt: TGCGCCAGCAGTGAGACAGGGCTTACTGAAGCTTTCTTT

cdr3_length: 15
v_call: TRBV7-2
clone_size: NA
j_call: TRBJ2-7
d_call: NA
cdr3_aa: CASSLGGRLSYEQYF
cdr3_nt: TGTGCCAGCAGCTTAGGGGGGCGGCTCTCCTACGAGCAGTACTTC

cdr3_length: 15
v_call: TRBV5-1
clone_size: NA
j_call: TRBJ1-1
d_call: NA
cdr3_aa: CASSLEGGARNEAFF
cdr3_nt: TGCGCCAGCAGCTTGGAGGGGGGCGCAAGAAATGAAGCTTTCTTT

cdr3_length: 15
v_call: TRBV19
clone_size: NA
j_call: TRBJ2-6
d_call: NA
cdr3_aa: CASSMGTLGRNVLTF
cdr3_nt: TGTGCCAGTAGTATGGGGACCCTCGGGCGTAACGTCCTGACTTTC

cdr3_length: 15
v_call: TRBV19
clone_size: NA
j_call: TRBJ2-4
d_call: NA
cdr3_aa: CASSIERISGNIQYF
cdr3_nt: TGTGCCAGTAGTATTGAAAGGATAAGTGGAAACATTCAGTACTTC

cdr3_length: 17
v_call: TRBV23-1
clone_size: NA
j_call: TRBJ2-3
d_call: NA
cdr3_aa: CASSHSLGRGIPDTQYF
cdr3_nt: TGCGCCAGCAGTCATTCTCTCGGACGGGGGATCCCAGATACGCAGTATTTT

cdr3_length: 13
v_call: TRBV27
clone_size: NA
j_call: TRBJ1-5
d_call: NA
cdr3_aa: CASSLGGSQPQHF
cdr3_nt: TGTGCCAGCAGTTTGGGGGGGAGCCAGCCCCAGCATTTT

cdr3_length: 15
v_call: TRBV11-2
clone_size: NA
j_call: TRBJ2-7
d_call: TRBD2
cdr3_aa: CASSLTSGSGYEQYF
cdr3_nt: TGTGCCAGCAGCCTCACTAGCGGCTCAGGCTACGAGCAGTACTTC

cdr3_length: 13
v_call: TRBV13
clone_size: few
j_call: TRBJ2-5
d_call: NA
cdr3_aa: CASSFMAGETQYF
cdr3_nt: TGTGCCAGCAGCTTTATGGCTGGAGAGACCCAGTACTTC

cdr3_length: 13
v_call: TRBV5-1
clone_size: once
j_call: TRBJ2-2
d_call: NA
cdr3_aa: CASRLEGTGELFF
cdr3_nt: TGCGCCAGCAGGCTTGAGGGGACCGGGGAGCTGTTTTTT

cdr3_length: 14
v_call: TRBV9
clone_size: NA
j_call: TRBJ2-7
d_call: NA
cdr3_aa: CASSAGPGTYEQYF
cdr3_nt: TGTGCCAGCAGCGCCGGACCGGGTACCTACGAGCAGTACTTC

cdr3_length: 14
v_call: TRBV18
clone_size: NA
j_call: TRBJ2-7
d_call: TRBD2
cdr3_aa: CASSPGGSSYEQYF
cdr3_nt: TGTGCCAGCTCACCGGGCGGGAGCTCCTACGAGCAGTACTTC

cdr3_length: 14
v_call: TRBV6-1
clone_size: NA
j_call: TRBJ2-5
d_call: NA
cdr3_aa: CASFGWGGGETQYF
cdr3_nt: TGTGCCAGCTTTGGATGGGGTGGAGGGGAGACCCAGTACTTC

cdr3_length: 15
v_call: TRBV19
clone_size: NA
j_call: TRBJ2-1
d_call: TRBD2
cdr3_aa: CASSIDKTSGREQFF
cdr3_nt: TGTGCCAGTAGTATAGATAAGACTAGCGGGAGAGAGCAGTTCTTC

cdr3_length: 15
v_call: TRBV6-5
clone_size: few
j_call: TRBJ1-2
d_call: NA
cdr3_aa: CASSYSPGPAYGYTF
cdr3_nt: TGTGCCAGCAGTTACTCGCCGGGACCGGCCTATGGCTACACCTTC

cdr3_length: 16
v_call: TRBV4-1
clone_size: NA
j_call: TRBJ1-3
d_call: NA
cdr3_aa: CASSRLGTAVGDTIYF
cdr3_nt: TGCGCCAGCAGCCGACTGGGGACGGCTGTTGGGGACACCATATATTTT

cdr3_length: 15
v_call: TRBV2
clone_size: NA
j_call: TRBJ2-3
d_call: NA
cdr3_aa: CASSKEIGGTDTQYF
cdr3_nt: TGTGCCAGCAGTAAAGAAATAGGTGGGACAGATACGCAGTATTTT

cdr3_length: 11
v_call: TRBV28
clone_size: NA
j_call: TRBJ1-2
d_call: NA
cdr3_aa: CATQRYYGYTF
cdr3_nt: TGTGCCACCCAGCGCTACTATGGCTACACCTTC

cdr3_length: 15
v_call: TRBV19
clone_size: once
j_call: TRBJ1-1
d_call: NA
cdr3_aa: CASSIVKQVNTEAFF
cdr3_nt: TGTGCCAGTAGTATAGTCAAACAGGTGAACACTGAAGCTTTCTTT

cdr3_length: 15
v_call: TRBV14
clone_size: NA
j_call: TRBJ2-1
d_call: TRBD2
cdr3_aa: CASSQGTSGIFEQFF
cdr3_nt: TGTGCCAGCAGCCAAGGGACTAGCGGGATTTTTGAGCAGTTCTTC

cdr3_length: 14
v_call: TRBV9
clone_size: once
j_call: TRBJ1-1
d_call: NA
cdr3_aa: CASSVVGGRTEAFF
cdr3_nt: TGTGCCAGCAGCGTAGTTGGAGGTCGGACTGAAGCTTTCTTT

cdr3_length: 11
v_call: TRBV20-1
clone_size: NA
j_call: TRBJ2-7
d_call: NA
cdr3_aa: CSAGGSYEQYF
cdr3_nt: TGCAGTGCTGGGGGCAGCTACGAGCAGTACTTC

cdr3_length: 13
v_call: TRBV11-3
clone_size: NA
j_call: TRBJ2-5
d_call: NA
cdr3_aa: CASSVGLVGTQYF
cdr3_nt: TGTGCCAGCAGCGTTGGACTCGTGGGGACCCAGTACTTC

cdr3_length: 14
v_call: TRBV5-6
clone_size: NA
j_call: TRBJ1-1
d_call: NA
cdr3_aa: CASSLRGLNTEAFF
cdr3_nt: TGTGCCAGCAGCTTGAGGGGGTTAAACACTGAAGCTTTCTTT

cdr3_length: 18
v_call: TRBV10-3
clone_size: NA
j_call: TRBJ2-1
d_call: TRBD2
cdr3_aa: CAISERLAGGGGVNEQFF
cdr3_nt: TGTGCCATCAGTGAGCGACTAGCGGGAGGGGGAGGTGTGAATGAGCAGTTCTTC

cdr3_length: 15
v_call: TRBV6-6
clone_size: once
j_call: TRBJ2-2
d_call: NA
cdr3_aa: CASVLDGGNTGELFF
cdr3_nt: TGTGCCAGCGTCTTGGACGGGGGGAACACCGGGGAGCTGTTTTTT

cdr3_length: 15
v_call: TRBV7-3
clone_size: NA
j_call: TRBJ2-7
d_call: TRBD2
cdr3_aa: CASSFQAGPSYEQYF
cdr3_nt: TGTGCCAGCAGCTTCCAAGCGGGACCCTCCTACGAGCAGTACTTC

cdr3_length: 15
v_call: TRBV5-1
clone_size: NA
j_call: TRBJ2-1
d_call: NA
cdr3_aa: CASSLRGDTYNEQFF
cdr3_nt: TGCGCCAGCAGCCTAAGAGGCGATACTTACAATGAGCAGTTCTTC

cdr3_length: 15
v_call: TRBV5-1
clone_size: NA
j_call: TRBJ2-5
d_call: TRBD2
cdr3_aa: CASRGGLAGDETQYF
cdr3_nt: TGCGCCAGCAGAGGAGGACTAGCGGGAGACGAGACCCAGTACTTC

cdr3_length: 13
v_call: TRBV7-3
clone_size: NA
j_call: TRBJ1-2
d_call: NA
cdr3_aa: CASSLSGDYGYTF
cdr3_nt: TGTGCCAGCAGCTTATCTGGGGACTATGGCTACACCTTC

cdr3_length: 14
v_call: TRBV5-4
clone_size: NA
j_call: TRBJ1-1
d_call: NA
cdr3_aa: CASSSGRWVTEAFF
cdr3_nt: TGTGCCAGCAGTTCGGGGAGGTGGGTAACTGAAGCTTTCTTT

cdr3_length: 15
v_call: TRBV11-2
clone_size: few
j_call: TRBJ2-7
d_call: NA
cdr3_aa: CASSHNVETAYEQYF
cdr3_nt: TGTGCCAGCAGCCACAACGTTGAGACAGCCTACGAGCAGTACTTC